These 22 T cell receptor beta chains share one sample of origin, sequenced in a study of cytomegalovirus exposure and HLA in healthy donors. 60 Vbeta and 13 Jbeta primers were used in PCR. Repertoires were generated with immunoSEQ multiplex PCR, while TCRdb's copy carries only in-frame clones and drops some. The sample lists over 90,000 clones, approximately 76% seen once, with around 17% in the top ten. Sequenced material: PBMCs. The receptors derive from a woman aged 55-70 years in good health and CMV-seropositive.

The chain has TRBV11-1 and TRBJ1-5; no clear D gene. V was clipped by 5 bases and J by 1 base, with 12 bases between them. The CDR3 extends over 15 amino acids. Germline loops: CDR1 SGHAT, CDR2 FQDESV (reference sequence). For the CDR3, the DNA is TGTGCCAGCAGCCCCCGGGAGAGGAGCAATCAGCCCCAGCATTTT. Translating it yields CASSPRERSNQPQHF.

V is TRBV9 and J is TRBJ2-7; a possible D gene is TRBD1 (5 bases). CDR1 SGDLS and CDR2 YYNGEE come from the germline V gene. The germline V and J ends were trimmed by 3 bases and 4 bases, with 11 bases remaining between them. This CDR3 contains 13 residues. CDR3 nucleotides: TGTGCCAGCAGCGGCAGGGCCTCATACGAGCAGTACTTC. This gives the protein CASSGRASYEQYF.

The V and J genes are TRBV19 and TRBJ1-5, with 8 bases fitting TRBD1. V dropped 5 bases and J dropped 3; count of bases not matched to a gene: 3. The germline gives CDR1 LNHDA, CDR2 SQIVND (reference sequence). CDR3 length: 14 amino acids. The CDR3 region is CASSSTGVNQPQHF. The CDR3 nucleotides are TGTGCCAGTAGTTCGACAGGGGTCAATCAGCCCCAGCATTTT.

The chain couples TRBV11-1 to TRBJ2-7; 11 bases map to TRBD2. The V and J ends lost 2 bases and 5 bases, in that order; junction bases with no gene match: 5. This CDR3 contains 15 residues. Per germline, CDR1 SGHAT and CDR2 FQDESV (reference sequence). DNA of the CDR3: TGTGCCAGCAGCTTATCTCTAGCGGGAGGCCACGAGCAGTACTTC. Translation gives CASSLSLAGGHEQYF.

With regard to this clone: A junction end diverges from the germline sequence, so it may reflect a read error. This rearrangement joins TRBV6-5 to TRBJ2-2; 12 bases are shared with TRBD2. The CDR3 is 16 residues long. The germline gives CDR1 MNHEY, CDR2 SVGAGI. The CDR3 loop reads CASSSTSGGNNGELFF. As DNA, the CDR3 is TGTGCCAGCAGTTCAACTAGCGGGGGGAACAACGGGGAGCTGTTTTTT.

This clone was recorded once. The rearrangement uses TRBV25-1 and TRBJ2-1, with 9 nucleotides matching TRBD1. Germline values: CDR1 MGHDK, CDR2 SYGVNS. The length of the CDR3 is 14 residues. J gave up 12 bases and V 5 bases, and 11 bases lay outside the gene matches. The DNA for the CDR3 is TGTGCCAGCAGTAATACAGGGGGCGGTGGAGCGCAGTTCTTC. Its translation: CASSNTGGGGAQFF.

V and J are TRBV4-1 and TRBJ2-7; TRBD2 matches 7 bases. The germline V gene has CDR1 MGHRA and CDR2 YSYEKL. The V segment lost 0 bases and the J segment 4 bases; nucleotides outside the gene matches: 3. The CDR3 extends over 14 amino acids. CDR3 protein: CASSQEGSGYEQYF. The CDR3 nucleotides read TGCGCCAGCAGCCAAGAGGGTAGCGGGTACGAGCAGTACTTC.

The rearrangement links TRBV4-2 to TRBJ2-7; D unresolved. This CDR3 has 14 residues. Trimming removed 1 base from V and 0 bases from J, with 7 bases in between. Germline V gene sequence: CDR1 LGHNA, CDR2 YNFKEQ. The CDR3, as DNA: TGTGCCAGCAGCCAAGGAATGAGCTCCTACGAGCAGTACTTC. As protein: CASSQGMSSYEQYF.

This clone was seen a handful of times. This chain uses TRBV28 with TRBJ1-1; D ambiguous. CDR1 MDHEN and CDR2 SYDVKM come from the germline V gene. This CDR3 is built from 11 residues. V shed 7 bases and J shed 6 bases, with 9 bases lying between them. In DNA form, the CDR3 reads TGTGCCAGCACCCTTAGTGCTGAAGCTTTCTTT. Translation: CASTLSAEAFF. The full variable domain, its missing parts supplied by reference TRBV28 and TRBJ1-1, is DVKVTQSSRYLVKRTGEKVFLECVQDMDHENMFWYRQDPGLGLRLIYFSYDVKMKEKGDIPEGYSVSREKKERFSLILESASTNQTSMYLCASTLSAEAFFGQGTRLTVV.

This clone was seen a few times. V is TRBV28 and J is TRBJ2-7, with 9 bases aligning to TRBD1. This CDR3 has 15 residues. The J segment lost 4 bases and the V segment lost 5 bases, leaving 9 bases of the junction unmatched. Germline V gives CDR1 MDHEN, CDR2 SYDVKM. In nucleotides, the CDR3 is TGTGCCAGCAGTGCCGGGACAGGGACTCCTTACGAGCAGTACTTC. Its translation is CASSAGTGTPYEQYF.

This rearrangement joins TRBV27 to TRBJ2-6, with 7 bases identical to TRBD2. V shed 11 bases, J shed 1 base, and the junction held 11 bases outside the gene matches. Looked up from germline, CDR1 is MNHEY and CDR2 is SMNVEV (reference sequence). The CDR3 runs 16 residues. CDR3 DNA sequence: TGTGCCGCCGGGAGGAGGGTTGGTTCTGGGGCCAACGTCCTGACTTTC. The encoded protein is CAAGRRVGSGANVLTF.

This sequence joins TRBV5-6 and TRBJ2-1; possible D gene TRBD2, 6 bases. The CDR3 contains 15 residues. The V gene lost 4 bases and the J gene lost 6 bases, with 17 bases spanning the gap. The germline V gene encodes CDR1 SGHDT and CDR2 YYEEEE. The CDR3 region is CASSPGVAESNEQFF. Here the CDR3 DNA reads TGTGCCAGCAGCCCCGGGGTAGCGGAGTCCAATGAGCAGTTCTTC.

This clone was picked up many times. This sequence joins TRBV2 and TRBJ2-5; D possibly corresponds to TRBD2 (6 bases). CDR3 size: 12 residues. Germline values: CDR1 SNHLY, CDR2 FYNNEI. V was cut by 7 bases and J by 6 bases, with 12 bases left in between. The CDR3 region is CASNGGSKTQYF. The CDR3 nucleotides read TGTGCCAGCAACGGGGGATCGAAGACCCAGTACTTC.

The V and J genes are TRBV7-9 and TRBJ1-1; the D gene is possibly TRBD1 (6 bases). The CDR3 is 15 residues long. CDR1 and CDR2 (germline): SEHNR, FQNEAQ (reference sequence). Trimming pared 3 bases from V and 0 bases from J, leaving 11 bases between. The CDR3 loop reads CASSFSGAMNTEAFF. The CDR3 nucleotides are TGTGCCAGCAGCTTCTCAGGGGCCATGAACACTGAAGCTTTCTTT.

The CDR3 DNA reads as TGCGCCAGCAGTGCCGCGAGCAATCAGCCCCAGCATTTT. It is translated as CASSAASNQPQHF. J is TRBJ1-5 and V is TRBV10-1; D uncertain. The V end lost 4 bases, the J end lost 1 base, and 5 bases lay between the germline ends. Per the germline V gene, CDR1 is WNHNN and CDR2 is SYGVQD (reference sequence). The CDR3 has 13 residues.

The CDR3: CASSLDGLGVGEQFF. CDR3 coding DNA: TGCGCCAGCAGCTTGGATGGACTAGGGGTGGGTGAGCAGTTCTTC. The chain recombines TRBV5-1 with TRBJ2-1; TRBD2 agrees at 7 bases. From germline, CDR1 is SGHRS and CDR2 YFSETQ. Trimming cost V 0 bases and J 9 bases; bases outside gene matches: 9. The CDR3 is 15 amino acids. Supplemented by reference TRBV5-1 and TRBJ2-1, the full variable domain reads KAGVTQTPRYLIKTRGQQVTLSCSPISGHRSVSWYQQTPGQGLQFLFEYFSETQRNKGNFPGRFSGRQFSNSRSEMNVSTLELGDSALYLCASSLDGLGVGEQFFGPGTRLTVL.

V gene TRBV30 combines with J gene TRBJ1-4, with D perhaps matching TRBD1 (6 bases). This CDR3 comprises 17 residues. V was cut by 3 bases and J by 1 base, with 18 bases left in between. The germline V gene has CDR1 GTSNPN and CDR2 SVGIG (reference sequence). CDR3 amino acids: CAWSRNRVGGTNEKLFF. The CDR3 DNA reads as TGTGCCTGGAGCCGGAACAGGGTTGGGGGAACTAATGAAAAACTGTTTTTT. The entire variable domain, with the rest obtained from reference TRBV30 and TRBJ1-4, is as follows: SQTIHQWPATLVQPVGSPLSLECTVEGTSNPNLYWYRQAAGRGLQLLFYSVGIGQISSEVPQNLSASRPQDRQFILSSKKLLLSDSGFYLCAWSRNRVGGTNEKLFFGSGTQLSVL.

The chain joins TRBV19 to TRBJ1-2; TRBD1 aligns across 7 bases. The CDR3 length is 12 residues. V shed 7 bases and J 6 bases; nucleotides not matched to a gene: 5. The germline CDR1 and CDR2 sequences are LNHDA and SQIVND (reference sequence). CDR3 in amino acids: CASKGAGDGYTF. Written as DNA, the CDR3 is TGTGCCAGTAAGGGGGCAGGAGATGGCTACACCTTC. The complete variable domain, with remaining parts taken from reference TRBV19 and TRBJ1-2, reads DGGITQSPKYLFRKEGQNVTLSCEQNLNHDAMYWYRQDPGQGLRLIYYSQIVNDFQKGDIAEGYSVSREKKESFPLTVTSAQKNPTAFYLCASKGAGDGYTFGSGTRLTVV.

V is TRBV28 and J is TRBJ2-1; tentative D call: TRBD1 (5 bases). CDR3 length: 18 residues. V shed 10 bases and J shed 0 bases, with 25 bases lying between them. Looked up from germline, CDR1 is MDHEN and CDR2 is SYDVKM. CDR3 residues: CAIPEPRVGYGSYNEQFF. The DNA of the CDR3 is TGTGCCATTCCAGAGCCCAGGGTCGGGTATGGCTCCTACAATGAGCAGTTCTTC.

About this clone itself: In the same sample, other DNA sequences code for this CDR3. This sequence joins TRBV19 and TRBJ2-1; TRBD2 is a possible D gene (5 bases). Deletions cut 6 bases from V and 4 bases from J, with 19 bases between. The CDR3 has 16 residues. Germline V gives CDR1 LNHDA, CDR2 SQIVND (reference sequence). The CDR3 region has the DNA TGTGCCAGTAGCATCTCTGGACTCGCGAAATACAATGAGCAGTTCTTC. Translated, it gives CASSISGLAKYNEQFF.

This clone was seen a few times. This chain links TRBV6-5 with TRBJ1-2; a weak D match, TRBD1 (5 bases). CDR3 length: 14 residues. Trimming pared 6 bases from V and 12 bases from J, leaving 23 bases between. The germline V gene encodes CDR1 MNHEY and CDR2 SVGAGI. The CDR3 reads CASRPLPGWGVDTF. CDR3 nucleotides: TGTGCCAGCAGACCCCTGCCAGGCTGGGGGGTAGACACCTTC.

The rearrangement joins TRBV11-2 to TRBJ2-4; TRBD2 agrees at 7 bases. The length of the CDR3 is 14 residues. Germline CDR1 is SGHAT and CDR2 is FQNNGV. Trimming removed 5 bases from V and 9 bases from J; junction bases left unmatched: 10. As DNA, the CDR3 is TGTGCCAGCAGCCCCCTGCGGGCGGGGGTCATTCAGTACTTC. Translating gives CASSPLRAGVIQYF.